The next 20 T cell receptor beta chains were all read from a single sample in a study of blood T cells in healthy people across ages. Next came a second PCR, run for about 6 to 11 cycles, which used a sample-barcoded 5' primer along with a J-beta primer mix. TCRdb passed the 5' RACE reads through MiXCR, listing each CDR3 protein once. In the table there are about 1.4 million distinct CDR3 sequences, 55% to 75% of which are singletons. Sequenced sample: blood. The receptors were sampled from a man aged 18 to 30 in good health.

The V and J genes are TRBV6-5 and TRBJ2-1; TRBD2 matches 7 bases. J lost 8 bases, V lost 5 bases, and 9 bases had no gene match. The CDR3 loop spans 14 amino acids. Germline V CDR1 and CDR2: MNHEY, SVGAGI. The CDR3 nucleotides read TGTGCCAGCAGTACCGGACTGGGGAGGGATGAGCAGTTCTTC. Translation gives CASSTGLGRDEQFF.

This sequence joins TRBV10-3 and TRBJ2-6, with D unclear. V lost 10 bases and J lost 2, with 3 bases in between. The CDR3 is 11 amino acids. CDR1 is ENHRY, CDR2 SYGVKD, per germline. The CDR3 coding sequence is TGTGCCACCACTGGGGCCAACGTCCTGACTTTC. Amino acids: CATTGANVLTF.

This CDR3 reads CASSGPGTARETQYF. DNA of the CDR3: TGTGCCAGCAGTGGCCCCGGGACAGCTAGAGAGACCCAGTACTTC. The rearrangement uses TRBV12-3 or TRBV12-4 and TRBJ2-5, with 7 bases matching TRBD1. The CDR3 contains 15 residues. Trimming cost V 5 bases and J 4 bases; bases outside gene matches: 10.

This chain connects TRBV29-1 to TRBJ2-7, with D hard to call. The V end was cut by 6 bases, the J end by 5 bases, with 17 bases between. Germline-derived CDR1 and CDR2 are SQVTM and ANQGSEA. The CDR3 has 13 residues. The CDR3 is CSVEQITGNEQYF. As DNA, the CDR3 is TGCAGCGTCGAACAAATCACGGGTAACGAGCAGTACTTC.

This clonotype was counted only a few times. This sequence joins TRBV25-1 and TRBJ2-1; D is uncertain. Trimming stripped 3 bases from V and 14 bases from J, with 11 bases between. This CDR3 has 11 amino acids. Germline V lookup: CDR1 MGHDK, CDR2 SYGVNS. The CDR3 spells CASSDGLSEFF. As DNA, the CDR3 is TGTGCCAGCAGTGATGGGCTGTCGGAGTTCTTC.

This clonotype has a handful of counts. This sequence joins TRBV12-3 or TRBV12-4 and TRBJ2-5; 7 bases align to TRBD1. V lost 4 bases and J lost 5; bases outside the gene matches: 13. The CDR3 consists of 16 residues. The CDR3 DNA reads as TGTGCCAGCAGTTCCCGGACAGGTTCGGGACGGGAGACCCAGTACTTC. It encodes CASSSRTGSGRETQYF.

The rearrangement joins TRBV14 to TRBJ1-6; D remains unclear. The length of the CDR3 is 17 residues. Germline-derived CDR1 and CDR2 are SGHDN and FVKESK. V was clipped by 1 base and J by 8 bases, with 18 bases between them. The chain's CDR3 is CASSQVAGIITDSPLHF. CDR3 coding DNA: TGTGCCAGCAGCCAAGTCGCGGGGATCATCACGGATTCACCCCTCCACTTT.

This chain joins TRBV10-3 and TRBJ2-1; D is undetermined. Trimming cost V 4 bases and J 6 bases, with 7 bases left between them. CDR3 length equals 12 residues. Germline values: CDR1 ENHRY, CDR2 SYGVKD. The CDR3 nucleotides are TGTGCCATCAGTGTTGGTCTCAATGAGCAGTTCTTC. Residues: CAISVGLNEQFF.

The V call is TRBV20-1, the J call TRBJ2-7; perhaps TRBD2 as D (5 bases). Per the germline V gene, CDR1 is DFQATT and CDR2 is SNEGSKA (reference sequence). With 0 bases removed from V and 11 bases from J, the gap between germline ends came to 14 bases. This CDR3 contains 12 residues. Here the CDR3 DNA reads TGCAGTGCTAGAGAGGAACCGACGGGGAAGTACTTC. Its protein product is CSAREEPTGKYF.

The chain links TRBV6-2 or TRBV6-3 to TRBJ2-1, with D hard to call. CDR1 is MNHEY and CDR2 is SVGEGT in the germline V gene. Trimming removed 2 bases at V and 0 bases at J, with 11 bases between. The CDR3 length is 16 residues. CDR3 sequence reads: CASSYVIGSSYNEQFF. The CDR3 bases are TGTGCCAGCAGTTACGTCATAGGAAGCTCCTACAATGAGCAGTTCTTC.

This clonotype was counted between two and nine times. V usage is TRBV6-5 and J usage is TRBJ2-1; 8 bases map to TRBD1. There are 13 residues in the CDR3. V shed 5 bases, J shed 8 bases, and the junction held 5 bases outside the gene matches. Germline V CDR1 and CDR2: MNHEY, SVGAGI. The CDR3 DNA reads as TGTGCCAGCAGTCCCTCGACAGGGGATGAGCAGTTCTTC. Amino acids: CASSPSTGDEQFF.

The CDR3 DNA follows: TGTGCCCTTATGCTTTCTCATTGGGGGGTCAACACTGAAGCTTTCTTT. It encodes CALMLSHWGVNTEAFF. The chain joins TRBV6-5 to TRBJ1-1; D might be TRBD1 (5 bases). Germline CDR1 is MNHEY and CDR2 is SVGAGI. The ends were cut back, 11 bases at V and 2 bases at J, with 24 bases in the middle. The CDR3 totals 16 residues.

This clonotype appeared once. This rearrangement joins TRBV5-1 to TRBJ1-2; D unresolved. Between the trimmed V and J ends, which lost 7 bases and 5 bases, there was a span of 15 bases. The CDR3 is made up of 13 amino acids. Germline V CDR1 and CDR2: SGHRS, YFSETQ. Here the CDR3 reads CASPGVAVYGYTF. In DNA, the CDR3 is TGCGCCAGCCCCGGGGTTGCGGTTTATGGCTACACCTTC.

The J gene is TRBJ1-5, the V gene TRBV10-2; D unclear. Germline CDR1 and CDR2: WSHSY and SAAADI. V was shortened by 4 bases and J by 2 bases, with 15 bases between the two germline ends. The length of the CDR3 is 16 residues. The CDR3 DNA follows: TGCGCCAGCAGTGGCCCTAACGCCGGGGGCAATCAGCCCCAGCATTTT. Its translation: CASSGPNAGGNQPQHF.

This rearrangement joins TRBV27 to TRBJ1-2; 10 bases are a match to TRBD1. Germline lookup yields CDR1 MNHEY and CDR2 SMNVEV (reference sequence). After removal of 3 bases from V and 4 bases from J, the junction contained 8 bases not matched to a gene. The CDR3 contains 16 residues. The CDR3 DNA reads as TGTGCCAGCAGTTTCCTCGACAGGGGGCCTAGCTATGGCTACACCTTC. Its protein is CASSFLDRGPSYGYTF.

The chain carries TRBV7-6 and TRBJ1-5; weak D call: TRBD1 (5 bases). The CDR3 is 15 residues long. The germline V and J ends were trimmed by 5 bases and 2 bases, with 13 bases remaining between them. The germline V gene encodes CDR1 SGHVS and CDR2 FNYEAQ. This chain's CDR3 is CASSRTPGGNQPQHF. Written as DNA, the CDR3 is TGTGCCAGCAGCCGGACACCGGGAGGCAATCAGCCCCAGCATTTT.

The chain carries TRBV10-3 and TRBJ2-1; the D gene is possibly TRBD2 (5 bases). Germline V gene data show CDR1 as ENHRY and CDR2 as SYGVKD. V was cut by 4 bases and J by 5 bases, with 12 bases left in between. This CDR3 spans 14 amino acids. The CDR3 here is CAISGRLGDNEQFF. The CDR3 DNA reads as TGTGCCATCAGTGGTAGACTGGGAGACAATGAGCAGTTCTTC.

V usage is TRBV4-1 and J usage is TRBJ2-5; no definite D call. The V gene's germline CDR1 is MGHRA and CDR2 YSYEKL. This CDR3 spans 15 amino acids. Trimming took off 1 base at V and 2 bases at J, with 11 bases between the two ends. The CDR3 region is CASSQGLSDQETQYF. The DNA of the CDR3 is TGCGCCAGCAGCCAAGGTCTTTCGGATCAAGAGACCCAGTACTTC.

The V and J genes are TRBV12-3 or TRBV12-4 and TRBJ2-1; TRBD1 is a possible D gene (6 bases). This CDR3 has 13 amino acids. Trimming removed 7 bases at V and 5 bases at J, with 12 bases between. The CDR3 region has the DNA TGTGCCAGCAATCGACAGGTGAACAATGAGCAGTTCTTC. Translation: CASNRQVNNEQFF.

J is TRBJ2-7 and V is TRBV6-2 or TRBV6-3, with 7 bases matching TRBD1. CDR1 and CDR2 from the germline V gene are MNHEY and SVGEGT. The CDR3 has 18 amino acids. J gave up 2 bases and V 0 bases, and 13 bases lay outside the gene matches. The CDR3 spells CASSYSVWGQTDTYEQYF. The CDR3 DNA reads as TGTGCCAGCAGTTACTCCGTTTGGGGACAGACGGATACCTACGAGCAGTACTTC.